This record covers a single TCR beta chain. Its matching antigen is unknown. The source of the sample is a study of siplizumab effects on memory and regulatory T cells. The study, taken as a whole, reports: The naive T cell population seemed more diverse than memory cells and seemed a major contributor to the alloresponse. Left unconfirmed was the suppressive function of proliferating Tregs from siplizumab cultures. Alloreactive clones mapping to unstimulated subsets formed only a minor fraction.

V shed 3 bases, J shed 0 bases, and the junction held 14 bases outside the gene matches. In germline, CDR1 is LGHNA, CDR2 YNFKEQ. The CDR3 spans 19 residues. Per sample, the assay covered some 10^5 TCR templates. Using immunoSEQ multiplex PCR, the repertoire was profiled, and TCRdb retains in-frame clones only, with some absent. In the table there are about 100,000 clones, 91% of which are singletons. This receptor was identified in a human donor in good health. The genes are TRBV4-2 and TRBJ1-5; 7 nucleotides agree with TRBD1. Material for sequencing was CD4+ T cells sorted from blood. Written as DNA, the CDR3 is TGTGCCAGCAGCCACCTTCAGGGGGTCAGTAAGAATAGCAATCAGCCCCAGCATTTT. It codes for CASSHLQGVSKNSNQPQHF.